This entry lists 30 T cell receptor beta chains sequenced from one sample in a study of T cell repertoires in cytomegalovirus infection. TCRdb fed the reads into MiXCR, producing one record per CDR3 protein. The sample holds 450,000 to 650,000 distinct CDR3 sequences, just under 40% seen once. Their specific antigens are unknown. The sequencing used cultured PBMCs, collected from culture after CMV antigen stimulation. The receptors stem from a human donor in good health (CMV status not recorded). Some clones in this sample may be carry-over from other donors' samples.

This rearrangement joins TRBV7-8 to TRBJ2-3; no firm D call. The CDR3 contains 15 residues. Germline V gene lookup returns CDR1 SGHVS and CDR2 FQNEAQ. Trimming took off 0 bases at V and 2 bases at J, with 9 bases between the two ends. The CDR3 loop reads CASSLAPRVTDTQYF. The CDR3 bases are TGTGCCAGCAGCTTAGCCCCCAGAGTCACAGATACGCAGTATTTT. The full variable domain, rest sourced from reference TRBV7-8 and TRBJ2-3, is GAGVSQSPRYKVAKRGQDVALRCDPISGHVSLFWYQQALGQGPEFLTYFQNEAQLDKSGLPSDRFFAERPEGSVSTLKIQRTQQEDSAVYLCASSLAPRVTDTQYFGPGTRLTVL.

The chain employs TRBV7-8 and TRBJ1-2, with a weak D call TRBD1 (5 bases). The CDR3 has 13 amino acids. CDR1 is SGHVS and CDR2 is FQNEAQ in the germline V gene. Trimming cost V 3 bases and J 8 bases, with 13 bases left between them. CDR3 nucleotide sequence: TGTGCCAGCAGCTTTGCCCAGGGAGGCGGCTACACCTTC. Translating gives CASSFAQGGGYTF.

The rearrangement joins TRBV7-2 to TRBJ1-1; a weak D match, TRBD1 (6 bases). Germline V gene lookup returns CDR1 SGHTA and CDR2 FQGNSA. This CDR3 has 14 amino acids. Trimming left V 1 base short and J 4 bases short, with 10 bases between. The CDR3 is CASSLEGGSTEAFF. CDR3 DNA sequence: TGTGCCAGCAGCTTAGAGGGGGGAAGCACTGAAGCTTTCTTT.

This clonotype occurred many times. The CDR3 bases are TGTGCCAGCAGCTCCGGTCGGCTAGCGGGATTCTACAATGAGCAGTTCTTC. Protein product: CASSSGRLAGFYNEQFF. J is TRBJ2-1 and V is TRBV7-8; 9 bases match TRBD2. Trimming removed 4 bases from V and 3 bases from J; junction bases left unmatched: 10. The CDR3 spans 17 residues. Germline CDR1 reads SGHVS; CDR2 reads FQNEAQ. The full variable domain, its missing parts supplied by reference TRBV7-8 and TRBJ2-1, is GAGVSQSPRYKVAKRGQDVALRCDPISGHVSLFWYQQALGQGPEFLTYFQNEAQLDKSGLPSDRFFAERPEGSVSTLKIQRTQQEDSAVYLCASSSGRLAGFYNEQFFGPGTRLTVL.

The rearrangement joins TRBV20-1 to TRBJ1-5; D ambiguous. Germline V lookup: CDR1 DFQATT, CDR2 SNEGSKA (reference sequence). The V end lost 0 bases, the J end lost 11 bases, and 11 bases lay between the germline ends. The CDR3 loop spans 12 amino acids. The CDR3: CSARDFGRSQHF. The CDR3 bases are TGCAGTGCTAGAGATTTCGGTCGGTCCCAGCATTTT.

This clonotype was observed a handful of times. The chain recombines TRBV7-2 with TRBJ1-2, with 11 nucleotides matching TRBD1. The CDR3 runs 14 residues. Trimming cost V 6 bases and J 3 bases; bases outside gene matches: 3. Germline values: CDR1 SGHTA, CDR2 FQGNSA. For the CDR3, the DNA is TGTGCCAGCAGTGGGACAGGGGGGTACTATGGCTACACCTTC. This sequence encodes CASSGTGGYYGYTF.

The V gene is TRBV20-1, the J gene TRBJ2-1; 9 nucleotides align to TRBD2. From germline, CDR1 is DFQATT and CDR2 SNEGSKA (reference sequence). The V segment lost 3 bases and the J segment 8 bases; nucleotides outside the gene matches: 8. This CDR3 has 14 residues. CDR3 nucleotides: TGCAGTGCTAGTGGTAGCGGGAGTTTGTATGAGCAGTTCTTC. Translating it yields CSASGSGSLYEQFF.

Only a few counts were recorded for this clonotype. The rearrangement joins TRBV10-3 to TRBJ2-1, with TRBD2 identical over 11 bases. Germline V lookup: CDR1 ENHRY, CDR2 SYGVKD. J was trimmed by 8 bases and V by 7 bases; bases with no gene match: 13. The CDR3 runs to 16 residues. The CDR3 spells CAITARLAGGLDEQFF. The CDR3 coding sequence is TGTGCCATCACAGCCCGCCTAGCGGGGGGTCTGGATGAGCAGTTCTTC.

In its sample, this clonotype was seen a few times. The chain is built from TRBV6-2 or TRBV6-3 and TRBJ1-5, with TRBD1 as a possible D gene (6 bases). The germline V gene has CDR1 MNHEY and CDR2 SVGEGT. The V gene lost 5 bases and the J gene lost 10 bases, with 9 bases spanning the gap. The CDR3 is 11 amino acids. The CDR3 region has the DNA TGTGCCAGCAGTACACAGGGTCCCCAGCATTTT. It is translated as CASSTQGPQHF.

The table lists this clonotype with a few counts. The V call is TRBV7-6, the J call TRBJ2-2; D is perhaps TRBD1 (6 bases). Trimming took off 1 base at V and 3 bases at J, with 9 bases between the two ends. The CDR3 runs 15 residues. Germline V gene data show CDR1 as SGHVS and CDR2 as FNYEAQ. The DNA for the CDR3 is TGTGCCAGCAGCTTAGGACAGGATTACACCGGGGAGCTGTTTTTT. It encodes CASSLGQDYTGELFF.

The chain employs TRBV10-3 and TRBJ2-1; D unresolved. The CDR3 runs 13 residues. Germline lookup yields CDR1 ENHRY and CDR2 SYGVKD. Between the trimmed V and J ends, which lost 3 bases and 7 bases, there was a span of 10 bases. The CDR3 spells CAISEQTANEQFF. CDR3 DNA sequence: TGTGCCATCAGTGAACAGACTGCTAATGAGCAGTTCTTC.

This clonotype showed up just a few times. V usage is TRBV12-3 or TRBV12-4 and J usage is TRBJ2-3; the D gene could be TRBD1 or TRBD2 (5 bases each). The V gene lost 5 bases and the J gene lost 7 bases, with 13 bases spanning the gap. The CDR3 runs 13 residues. DNA for the CDR3: TGTGCCAGCAGTCCAGGGACGGTGTATACGCAGTATTTT. This translates into CASSPGTVYTQYF.

The chain has TRBV12-3 or TRBV12-4 and TRBJ2-6; TRBD1 is a possible D gene (6 bases). Between the trimmed V and J ends, which lost 8 bases and 0 bases, there was a span of 11 bases. The CDR3 extends over 15 amino acids. CDR3 DNA: TGTGCCAGCGGACAGCACGACTCTGGGGCCAACGTCCTGACTTTC. The encoded protein is CASGQHDSGANVLTF.

V and J are TRBV15 and TRBJ2-7, with 7 bases matching TRBD1. Per germline, CDR1 LNHNV and CDR2 YYDKDF (reference sequence). After removal of 0 bases from V and 3 bases from J, the junction contained 8 bases not matched to a gene. This CDR3 region has 16 residues. Here the CDR3 DNA reads TGTGCCACCAGCAGAGATACAGGGGCGTCCAGCTACGAGCAGTACTTC. It translates to CATSRDTGASSYEQYF.

This clonotype was observed many times. V usage is TRBV7-2 and J usage is TRBJ2-5; possibly TRBD2 for D (7 bases). Trimming removed 2 bases from V and 5 bases from J, with 33 bases in between. The CDR3 length is 21 residues. Germline CDR1 is SGHTA and CDR2 is FQGNSA. In nucleotides, the CDR3 is TGTGCCAGCAGCTTATTCTTAACTCGATTAAGGGGGGGAGCTCCAGGGGAGACCCAGTACTTC. Its translation is CASSLFLTRLRGGAPGETQYF.

The chain has TRBV28 and TRBJ1-2, with D possibly being TRBD1 (6 bases). The germline CDR1 and CDR2 sequences are MDHEN and SYDVKM. This CDR3 has 14 residues. V was shortened by 5 bases and J by 8 bases, with 18 bases between the two germline ends. CDR3 loop: CASSPSDRFKGYTF. Here the CDR3 DNA reads TGTGCCAGCAGTCCCTCGGACAGATTCAAGGGCTACACCTTC.

This clonotype was seen a few times. J is TRBJ1-6 and V is TRBV6-2 or TRBV6-3; tentative D call: TRBD1 (6 bases). The ends were cut back, 2 bases at V and 9 bases at J, with 8 bases in the middle. Germline CDR1 reads MNHEY; CDR2 reads SVGEGT. The CDR3 consists of 13 residues. The CDR3 is CASSYGQLSPLHF. The CDR3 DNA follows: TGTGCCAGCAGTTACGGACAGCTTTCACCCCTCCACTTT.

Written as DNA, the CDR3 is TGTGCCAGCAGCTTAGCTCCCGGCGACACCGGGGAGCTGTTTTTT. Its translation: CASSLAPGDTGELFF. This chain connects TRBV7-2 to TRBJ2-2; D ambiguous. CDR1 is SGHTA and CDR2 is FQGNSA in the germline V gene. V was pared by 0 bases and J by 3 bases, with 8 bases between. The CDR3 is made up of 15 amino acids.

The V and J genes are TRBV2 and TRBJ2-3; 9 bases match TRBD2. Germline V lookup: CDR1 SNHLY, CDR2 FYNNEI. The CDR3 consists of 17 residues. Trimming at V came to 3 bases and at J to 2 bases, leaving 9 bases not matched to a gene. The CDR3 bases are TGTGCCAGCAGTGAGGGGGTAGCGGGAGCCAACACAGATACGCAGTATTTT. Its translation: CASSEGVAGANTDTQYF.

Only a few counts were recorded for this clonotype. J is TRBJ2-5 and V is TRBV7-2, with no clear D. The CDR3 runs to 14 residues. CDR1 is SGHTA, CDR2 FQGNSA, per germline. Trimming took off 5 bases at V and 5 bases at J, with 15 bases between the two ends. The CDR3 loop is CASSPRRVWETQYF. As DNA, the CDR3 is TGTGCCAGCAGCCCCCGTAGGGTGTGGGAGACCCAGTACTTC.

The chain carries TRBV19 and TRBJ2-1, with D possibly matching TRBD1 (5 bases). This CDR3 spans 13 amino acids. The germline gives CDR1 LNHDA, CDR2 SQIVND (reference sequence). With 4 bases removed from V and 5 bases from J, the gap between germline ends came to 9 bases. The DNA of the CDR3 is TGTGCCAGTAGTACCCGACAGAACAATGAGCAGTTCTTC. Translated, it gives CASSTRQNNEQFF.

The genes are TRBV7-6 and TRBJ2-1, with 7 bases fitting TRBD1. Germline assignment: CDR1 SGHVS and CDR2 FNYEAQ. This CDR3 is built from 19 residues. Germline trimming cut 1 base from V and 5 bases from J; bases unmatched to any gene: 17. As DNA, the CDR3 is TGTGCCAGCAGCTTAGATGGGGTTGGGGCAGGGGGTTTACACAATGAGCAGTTCTTC. Protein sequence: CASSLDGVGAGGLHNEQFF.

This clonotype was counted between two and nine times. V and J are TRBV12-3 or TRBV12-4 and TRBJ1-5, with 9 bases that match TRBD1. The CDR3 spans 16 residues. Germline trimming cut 6 bases from V and 2 bases from J; bases unmatched to any gene: 8. CDR3 sequence: CASSPQQGAGNQPQHF. DNA of the CDR3: TGTGCCAGCAGCCCCCAACAGGGGGCCGGCAATCAGCCCCAGCATTTT.

The chain carries TRBV28 and TRBJ2-2, with 9 bases aligning to TRBD1. J lost 5 bases, V lost 6 bases, and 4 bases had no gene match. The CDR3 contains 14 residues. Germline loops: CDR1 MDHEN, CDR2 SYDVKM. The CDR3 DNA is TGTGCCAGCAGGCCCGGGACAGGGACCGGGGAGCTGTTTTTT. Its translation: CASRPGTGTGELFF.

The chain is built from TRBV18 and TRBJ1-2; tentatively, D is TRBD1 (5 bases). Germline values: CDR1 KGHSH, CDR2 LQKENI. Trimming removed 2 bases from V and 4 bases from J, with 17 bases in between. This CDR3 has 16 amino acids. The CDR3 nucleotides read TGTGCCAGCTCACCAAACTCCGGGGGTTTGAGCTATGGCTACACCTTC. Translation: CASSPNSGGLSYGYTF. Filled out from reference TRBV18 and TRBJ1-2, the complete variable domain reads NAGVMQNPRHLVRRRGQEARLRCSPMKGHSHVYWYRQLPEEGLKFMVYLQKENIIDESGMPKERFSAEFPKEGPSILRIQQVVRGDSAAYFCASSPNSGGLSYGYTFGSGTRLTVV.

The table lists this clonotype with a few counts. The chain's CDR3 is CASSSISDLSTDTQYF. The CDR3 nucleotides read TGTGCCAGCAGCTCGATTAGCGACCTGAGCACAGATACGCAGTATTTT. The chain joins TRBV7-8 to TRBJ2-3, with D perhaps TRBD2 (5 bases). Germline V gene data show CDR1 as SGHVS and CDR2 as FQNEAQ. The CDR3 totals 16 residues. V was clipped by 4 bases and J by 0 bases, with 14 bases between them.

The gene calls are TRBV20-1 and TRBJ2-5; D call uncertain. Germline CDR1 and CDR2: DFQATT and SNEGSKA (reference sequence). This CDR3 is 13 amino acids long. V gave up 7 bases and J gave up 5 bases, with 17 bases separating them. The CDR3 is CSGRAVHGETQYF. CDR3 nucleotide sequence: TGCAGTGGCCGGGCGGTCCACGGGGAGACCCAGTACTTC.

This clonotype was observed a few times. This chain's CDR3 is CASSRRDRKSTDTQYF. Here the CDR3 DNA reads TGTGCCAGCAGCCGCCGGGACAGGAAGAGCACAGATACGCAGTATTTT. This rearrangement joins TRBV7-9 to TRBJ2-3, with TRBD1 matching 8 bases. The length of the CDR3 is 16 residues. Germline values: CDR1 SEHNR, CDR2 FQNEAQ (reference sequence). Trimming cost V 5 bases and J 0 bases; bases outside gene matches: 7.

This chain uses TRBV12-3 or TRBV12-4 with TRBJ2-7; TRBD2 matches at 12 bases. The CDR3 is 16 residues long. V lost 1 base to trimming and J lost 4 bases; unmatched junction nucleotides: 5. CDR3 amino acids: CASSLGLAGELYEQYF. CDR3 DNA sequence: TGTGCCAGCAGTTTAGGACTAGCGGGAGAACTATACGAGCAGTACTTC.

This clonotype turned up a few times. The rearrangement joins TRBV12-3 or TRBV12-4 to TRBJ2-2; 8 positions match TRBD1. The CDR3 contains 13 residues. With V trimmed by 5 bases and J by 6 bases, 2 bases remained unmatched. The CDR3 nucleotides are TGTGCCAGCAGTAGGACAGGGTCCGGGGAGCTGTTTTTT. It translates to CASSRTGSGELFF.